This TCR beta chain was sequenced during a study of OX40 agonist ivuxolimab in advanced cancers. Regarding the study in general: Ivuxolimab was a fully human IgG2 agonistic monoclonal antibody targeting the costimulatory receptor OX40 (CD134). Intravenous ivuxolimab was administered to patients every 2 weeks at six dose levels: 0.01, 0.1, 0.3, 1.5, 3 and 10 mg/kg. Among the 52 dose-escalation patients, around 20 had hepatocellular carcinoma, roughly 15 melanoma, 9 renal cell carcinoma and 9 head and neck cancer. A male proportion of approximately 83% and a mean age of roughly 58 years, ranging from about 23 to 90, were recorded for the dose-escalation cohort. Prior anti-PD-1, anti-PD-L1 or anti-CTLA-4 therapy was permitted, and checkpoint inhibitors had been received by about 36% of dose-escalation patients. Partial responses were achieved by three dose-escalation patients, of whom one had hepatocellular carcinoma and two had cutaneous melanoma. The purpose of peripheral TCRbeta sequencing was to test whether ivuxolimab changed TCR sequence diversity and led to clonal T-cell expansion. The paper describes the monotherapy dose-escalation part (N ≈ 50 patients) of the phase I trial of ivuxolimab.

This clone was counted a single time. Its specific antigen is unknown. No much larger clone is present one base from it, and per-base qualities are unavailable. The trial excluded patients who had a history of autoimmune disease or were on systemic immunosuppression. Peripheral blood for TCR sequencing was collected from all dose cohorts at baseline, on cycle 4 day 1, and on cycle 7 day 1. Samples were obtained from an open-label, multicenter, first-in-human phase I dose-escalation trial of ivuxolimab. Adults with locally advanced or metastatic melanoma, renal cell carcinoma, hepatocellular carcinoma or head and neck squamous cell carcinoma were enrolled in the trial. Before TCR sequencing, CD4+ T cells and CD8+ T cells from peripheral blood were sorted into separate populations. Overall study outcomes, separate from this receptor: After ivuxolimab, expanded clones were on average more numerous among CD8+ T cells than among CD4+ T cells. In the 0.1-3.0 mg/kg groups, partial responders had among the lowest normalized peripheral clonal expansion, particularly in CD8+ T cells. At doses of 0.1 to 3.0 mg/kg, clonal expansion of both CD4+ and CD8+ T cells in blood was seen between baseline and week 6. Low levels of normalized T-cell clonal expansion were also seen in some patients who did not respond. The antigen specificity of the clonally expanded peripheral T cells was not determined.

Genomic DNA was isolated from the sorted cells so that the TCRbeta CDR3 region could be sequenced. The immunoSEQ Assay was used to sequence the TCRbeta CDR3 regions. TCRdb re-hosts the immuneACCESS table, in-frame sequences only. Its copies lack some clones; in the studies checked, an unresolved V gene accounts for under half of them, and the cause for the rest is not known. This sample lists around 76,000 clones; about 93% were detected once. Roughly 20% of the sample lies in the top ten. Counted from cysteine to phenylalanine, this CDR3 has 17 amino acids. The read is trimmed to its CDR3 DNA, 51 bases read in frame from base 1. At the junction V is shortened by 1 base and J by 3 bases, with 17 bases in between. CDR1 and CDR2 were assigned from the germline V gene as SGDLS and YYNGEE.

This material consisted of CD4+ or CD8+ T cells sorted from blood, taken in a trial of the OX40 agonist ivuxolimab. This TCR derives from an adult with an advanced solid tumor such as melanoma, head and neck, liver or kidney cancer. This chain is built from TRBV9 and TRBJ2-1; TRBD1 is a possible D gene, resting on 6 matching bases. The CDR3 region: CASSVSGTGTSYNEQFF. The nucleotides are TGTGCCAGCAGCGTATCTGGAACAGGGACAAGCTACAATGAGCAGTTCTTC.